One and the same sample provided the 30 T cell receptor beta chains below, sequenced in a study of T cell changes during pregnancy in multiple sclerosis. Libraries were prepared by immunoSEQ multiplex PCR; TCRdb keeps only in-frame clonotypes and omits some of them. The data hold 35,000 to 40,000 clones, with 85% to 90% observed a single time. Sequences were derived from CD4+ T cells from peripheral blood mononuclear cells, sampled in the second trimester of pregnancy. These TCRs come from a female donor with multiple sclerosis, enrolled in a pregnancy study.

The V gene is TRBV6-1, the J gene TRBJ1-4, with 9 bases fitting TRBD1. Trimming cost V 4 bases and J 3 bases; bases outside gene matches: 3. The CDR3 contains 15 residues. In germline, CDR1 is MNHNS, CDR2 SASEGT. CDR3 nucleotides: TGTGCCAGCAGTGTACAGGGGGCGGCTAATGAAAAACTGTTTTTT. It translates to CASSVQGAANEKLFF.

The gene calls are TRBV27 and TRBJ2-1, with 11 positions matching TRBD2. The germline gives CDR1 MNHEY, CDR2 SMNVEV (reference sequence). This CDR3 has 17 residues. V lost 5 bases, J lost 0 bases, and 6 bases stayed unmatched. CDR3 sequence: CASSTRLAGSSYNEQFF. CDR3 sequence (DNA): TGTGCCAGCAGTACCCGACTAGCGGGGAGCTCCTACAATGAGCAGTTCTTC.

The genes are TRBV4-1 and TRBJ1-2; 8 nucleotides align to TRBD1. This CDR3 is built from 16 residues. V shed 3 bases, J shed 4 bases, and the junction held 10 bases outside the gene matches. Looked up from germline, CDR1 is MGHRA and CDR2 is YSYEKL. The CDR3 spells CASSQALGQGFYGYTF. CDR3 nucleotides: TGCGCCAGCAGCCAGGCACTCGGACAGGGCTTCTATGGCTACACCTTC.

CDR3 sequence: CASSSRGTGWYEQYF. The DNA for the CDR3 is TGTGCCAGCAGCAGTAGGGGGACGGGGTGGTACGAGCAGTACTTC. This chain joins TRBV9 and TRBJ2-7, with TRBD1 as a possible D gene (6 bases). CDR1 is SGDLS, CDR2 YYNGEE, per germline. This CDR3 is built from 15 residues. With 4 bases removed from V and 4 bases from J, the gap between germline ends came to 18 bases.

V is TRBV7-3 and J is TRBJ2-1; D gene ambiguous. V lost 5 bases and J lost 8, with 13 bases in between. CDR1 and CDR2 from the germline V gene are SGHTA and FQGTGA. The CDR3 contains 13 residues. The CDR3 region has the DNA TGTGCCAGCAGCCTACGGATTCAGGATGAGCAGTTCTTC. Encoded protein: CASSLRIQDEQFF.

This rearrangement joins TRBV5-6 to TRBJ1-2; 7 bases align to TRBD1. The CDR3 is 16 amino acids. Germline V gene data show CDR1 as SGHDT and CDR2 as YYEEEE. J was trimmed by 3 bases and V by 4 bases; bases with no gene match: 12. CDR3 residues: CASSPTDRSRYYGYTF. CDR3 in DNA: TGTGCCAGCAGCCCGACGGACAGGAGCCGCTACTATGGCTACACCTTC.

The chain recombines TRBV7-9 with TRBJ1-5; 9 positions match TRBD1. The germline gives CDR1 SEHNR, CDR2 FQNEAQ (reference sequence). The CDR3 runs 14 residues. Trimming at V came to 5 bases and at J to 5 bases, leaving 4 bases not matched to a gene. The CDR3 spells CASSRTGDYQPQHF. The CDR3 DNA sequence: TGTGCCAGCAGCCGGACAGGGGACTATCAGCCCCAGCATTTT.

The chain has TRBV4-1 and TRBJ2-3; D possibly corresponds to TRBD2 (5 bases). This CDR3 is built from 14 residues. V lost 2 bases and J 2 bases, leaving 8 bases between the germline ends. Germline CDR1 and CDR2: MGHRA and YSYEKL. CDR3 sequence (DNA): TGCGCCAGCAGCCAATCGGACTTCACAGATACGCAGTATTTT. This translates into CASSQSDFTDTQYF.

The chain employs TRBV5-4 and TRBJ2-1; D possibly corresponds to TRBD2 (5 bases). Trimming stripped 4 bases from V and 5 bases from J, with 13 bases between. Germline CDR1 is SGHNT and CDR2 is YYREEE (reference sequence). The CDR3 is made up of 14 amino acids. CDR3 DNA sequence: TGTGCCAGCAGCGCGAGGACTGGTCACAATGAGCAGTTCTTC. It is translated as CASSARTGHNEQFF.

The genes are TRBV6-1 and TRBJ2-7; 10 nucleotides line up with TRBD2. Per the germline V gene, CDR1 is MNHNS and CDR2 is SASEGT. V was pared by 2 bases and J by 6 bases, with 4 bases of the junction left unmatched. This CDR3 has 14 residues. CDR3 DNA sequence: TGTGCCAGCAGTGAAATTGTAGCGGGAGGCGAGCAGTACTTC. Protein sequence: CASSEIVAGGEQYF.

A few counts support this clone. V gene TRBV11-3 combines with J gene TRBJ2-1; tentative D call: TRBD2 (6 bases). The CDR3 has 15 amino acids. The germline V gene encodes CDR1 SGHNT and CDR2 YENEEA. Trimming left V 2 bases short and J 7 bases short, with 15 bases between. The chain's CDR3 is CASSLRGSGGNEQFF. The CDR3, as DNA: TGTGCCAGCAGCTTACGAGGGAGTGGGGGGAATGAGCAGTTCTTC.

With respect to this clone: Compared with germline, one end of the junction differs, possibly owing to a read error. The chain links TRBV30 to TRBJ1-4; D gene uncertain. The germline CDR1 and CDR2 sequences are GTSNPN and SVGIG (reference sequence). The CDR3 covers 12 residues. DNA of the CDR3: TGTGCCTGGAGCCGCGAGCCCGAAAGACTGTTTTTT. It yields the protein CAWSREPERLFF. The whole variable domain, remainder taken from reference TRBV30 and TRBJ1-4, is SQTIHQWPATLVQPVGSPLSLECTVEGTSNPNLYWYRQAAGRGLQLLFYSVGIGQISSEVPQNLSASRPQDRQFILSSKKLLLSDSGFYLCAWSREPERLFFGSGTQLSVL.

The chain uses TRBV28 and TRBJ1-5, with D possibly being TRBD1 (6 bases). Trimming left V 2 bases short and J 5 bases short, with 13 bases between. This CDR3 has 15 amino acids. Germline lookup yields CDR1 MDHEN and CDR2 SYDVKM. CDR3 amino acids: CASSLTRGQHQPQHF. CDR3 bases: TGTGCCAGCAGTTTAACCAGGGGCCAGCATCAGCCCCAGCATTTT.

In this sample, this clone turned up once. V usage is TRBV5-6 and J usage is TRBJ2-2, with TRBD2 matching over 10 bases. Germline-derived CDR1 and CDR2 are SGHDT and YYEEEE. J was trimmed by 2 bases and V by 3 bases; bases with no gene match: 4. The CDR3 length is 16 residues. CDR3 sequence: CASSSSGRGNTGELFF. The CDR3 coding sequence is TGTGCCAGCAGCTCTAGCGGGAGAGGAAACACCGGGGAGCTGTTTTTT.

This clone was seen a single time. The chain is built from TRBV7-9 and TRBJ1-1; D perhaps matches TRBD1 (6 bases). The V gene lost 4 bases and the J gene lost 1 base, with 13 bases spanning the gap. Germline-derived CDR1 and CDR2 are SEHNR and FQNEAQ (reference sequence). The length of the CDR3 is 15 residues. CDR3 nucleotides: TGTGCCAGCAGCTCGGGGGGGACACGGAACACTGAAGCTTTCTTT. This gives the protein CASSSGGTRNTEAFF.

The rearrangement links TRBV18 to TRBJ2-7; a weak D match, TRBD2 (6 bases). The ends were cut back, 6 bases at V and 4 bases at J, with 16 bases in the middle. Germline CDR1 is KGHSH and CDR2 is LQKENI. The CDR3 extends over 14 amino acids. The CDR3, as DNA: TGTGCCAGCTCGACCGGGACTTCCCCATACGAGCAGTACTTC. Protein: CASSTGTSPYEQYF.

The V gene is TRBV5-6, the J gene TRBJ2-1, with a possible D match to TRBD1 (5 bases). The CDR3 runs to 16 residues. Germline assignment: CDR1 SGHDT and CDR2 YYEEEE. The ends were cut back, 4 bases at V and 5 bases at J, with 19 bases in the middle. For the CDR3, the DNA is TGTGCCAGCAGCCCCGAAGGGCTTGGGGCTAACAATGAGCAGTTCTTC. It specifies CASSPEGLGANNEQFF.

This clone appeared a single time. The rearrangement links TRBV28 to TRBJ2-7, with TRBD2 identical over 14 bases. V gave up 6 bases and J gave up 7 bases; unmatched junction bases: 8. This CDR3 contains 15 residues. Germline lookup yields CDR1 MDHEN and CDR2 SYDVKM. The DNA of the CDR3 is TGTGCCAGCAGCCCAGGGACTAGCGGGAGACAAGAGCAGTACTTC. Translating it yields CASSPGTSGRQEQYF.

DNA for the CDR3: TGCGCCAGCAGCCAAGATTACGGGGGAGAGACCCAGTACTTC. It translates to CASSQDYGGETQYF. This sequence joins TRBV4-1 and TRBJ2-5; the D gene is possibly TRBD2 (6 bases). Trimming took 0 bases from V and 4 from J, leaving 9 bases between them. CDR1 and CDR2 (germline): MGHRA, YSYEKL. The CDR3 has 14 residues.

The rearrangement joins TRBV6-6 to TRBJ2-2; a possible D gene is TRBD2 (6 bases). V was cut by 10 bases and J by 0 bases, with 12 bases left in between. Germline-derived CDR1 and CDR2 are MNHNY and SVGAGI (reference sequence). The CDR3 totals 14 residues. Written as DNA, the CDR3 is TGTGCCACCAATAGCGGATCGAACACCGGGGAGCTGTTTTTT. It translates to CATNSGSNTGELFF.

This clone was observed a single time. The rearrangement uses TRBV6-5 and TRBJ1-1; TRBD1 is a possible D gene (5 bases). The CDR3 loop spans 14 amino acids. V lost 6 bases and J 1 base, leaving 12 bases between the germline ends. From germline, CDR1 is MNHEY and CDR2 SVGAGI. The CDR3 DNA sequence: TGTGCCAGCAGACACGACAGACAGAACACTGAAGCTTTCTTT. It translates to CASRHDRQNTEAFF.

This sequence joins TRBV4-2 and TRBJ1-3; D call uncertain. V lost 1 base to trimming and J lost 3 bases, with 16 bases between them. CDR1 and CDR2 (germline): LGHNA, YNFKEQ. The CDR3 is 17 residues long. CDR3 sequence: CASSQGSVQNSGNTIYF. The CDR3 DNA sequence: TGTGCCAGCAGCCAAGGTTCGGTGCAAAACAGTGGAAACACCATATATTTT.

This sequence joins TRBV28 and TRBJ2-1; 8 bases match TRBD2. V was clipped by 4 bases and J by 9 bases; unmatched bases: 14. CDR3 length equals 16 residues. Germline CDR1 is MDHEN and CDR2 is SYDVKM. CDR3 nucleotide sequence: TGTGCCAGCAGTTCCCCATTTAGCGGGACCCACTTTGAGCAGTTCTTC. As protein: CASSSPFSGTHFEQFF.

The CDR3 DNA reads TGTGCCAGCAGTACGTGGACTAGCGGGACTAATGAGCAGTTCTTC. Residues: CASSTWTSGTNEQFF. V and J are TRBV27 and TRBJ2-1; TRBD2 matches 12 bases. The CDR3 consists of 15 residues. Germline lookup yields CDR1 MNHEY and CDR2 SMNVEV (reference sequence). J lost 7 bases, V lost 5 bases, and 6 bases had no gene match.

The V and J genes are TRBV7-9 and TRBJ2-7; 7 bases align to TRBD2. The junction had 11 bases not matched to a gene; V was cut back by 5 bases and J by 7 bases. This CDR3 is built from 14 residues. Per germline, CDR1 SEHNR and CDR2 FQNEAQ (reference sequence). The CDR3 nucleotides read TGTGCCAGCAGCCCCGAGCGGGAATTGTGGGAGCAGTACTTC. Translation gives CASSPERELWEQYF.

The V gene is TRBV20-1, the J gene TRBJ2-7, with unresolved D. The CDR3 totals 11 residues. The germline gives CDR1 DFQATT, CDR2 SNEGSKA (reference sequence). V was pared by 1 base and J by 4 bases, with 5 bases between. CDR3 sequence (DNA): TGCAGTGCTAGAGCGGTATACGAGCAGTACTTC. As protein: CSARAVYEQYF.

The J gene is TRBJ2-2, the V gene TRBV6-5; D ambiguous. Germline loops: CDR1 MNHEY, CDR2 SVGAGI. This CDR3 contains 15 residues. V was clipped by 0 bases and J by 6 bases, with 11 bases between them. The CDR3 spells CASSYSPMPAGELFF. The CDR3 DNA is TGTGCCAGCAGTTACTCGCCCATGCCGGCCGGGGAGCTGTTTTTT.

The gene calls are TRBV28 and TRBJ1-2; 12 bases match TRBD1. The V gene end was trimmed by 3 bases and the J gene end by 3 bases; junction bases not matched to a gene: 5. The germline gives CDR1 MDHEN, CDR2 SYDVKM. CDR3 length equals 16 residues. The CDR3 sequence is CASSFGTGGAYYGYTF. The CDR3 DNA sequence: TGTGCCAGCAGTTTTGGGACAGGGGGCGCGTACTATGGCTACACCTTC.

The rearrangement links TRBV18 to TRBJ2-1; no firm D call. The CDR3 runs to 17 residues. Trimming removed 2 bases at V and 3 bases at J, with 17 bases between. CDR1 and CDR2 (germline): KGHSH, LQKENI. The CDR3 spells CASSPGPPLVGYNEQFF. The CDR3 DNA is TGTGCCAGCTCACCAGGGCCCCCTTTAGTCGGCTACAATGAGCAGTTCTTC.

This clone was seen only a few times. The chain joins TRBV18 to TRBJ1-3; D possibly corresponds to TRBD1 (6 bases). The CDR3 has 16 residues. Germline V gene sequence: CDR1 KGHSH, CDR2 LQKENI. With 3 bases removed from V and 8 bases from J, the gap between germline ends came to 20 bases. DNA of the CDR3: TGTGCCAGCTCACCTCTGCAGGGCAGAGGGGGAGACACCATATATTTT. As protein: CASSPLQGRGGDTIYF. Full variable domain (missing parts from reference TRBV18 and TRBJ1-3): NAGVMQNPRHLVRRRGQEARLRCSPMKGHSHVYWYRQLPEEGLKFMVYLQKENIIDESGMPKERFSAEFPKEGPSILRIQQVVRGDSAAYFCASSPLQGRGGDTIYFGEGSWLTVV.